This T cell receptor beta chain was sequenced during a study of graft-versus-host responses after intestinal transplantation. Across the whole study: Each of the recipients got a multivisceral, liver-intestinal, or isolated intestinal transplant.

Trimming pared 4 bases from V and 4 bases from J, leaving 4 bases between. Germline V gene data show CDR1 as SNHLY and CDR2 as FYNNEI. CDR3 size: 12 residues. Assay used: immunoSEQ multiplex PCR; TCRdb lists only in-frame clones, some missing. This sample has tens of thousands of clones, with around 92% found just once. Concerning this clone: Its specificity is unknown.

The sample here was unstimulated CD4+ T cells sorted from spleen or lymph node cells, taken before transplant. The chain uses TRBV2 and TRBJ2-2; no reliable D call. The clonotype comes from a human donor who was the organ donor for an intestinal transplant. This CDR3 reads CASSAITGELFF. The CDR3 region has the DNA TGTGCCAGCAGTGCCATCACCGGGGAGCTGTTTTTT.